This T cell receptor (beta chain) is drawn from a study of T cell responses to AZD1222 COVID-19 vaccine. General study results and limits: In all cases, repertoires were sampled only after the peak T cell response.

TCRdb's table, derived via immunoSEQ multiplex PCR, lists solely in-frame clones and lacks some. This table holds about 92,000 clones, just over 85% found once. With 3 bases clipped from V and 3 bases from J, the junction kept 1 base outside the gene matches. This CDR3 has 14 amino acids. Germline values: CDR1 KGHSH, CDR2 LQKENI. Concerning this clone: Its target is unknown.

The material was peripheral blood, obtained on day 0 of MenACWY control vaccination. This clonotype originated in an adult in good health. The chain joins TRBV18 to TRBJ2-7, with 11 nucleotides matching TRBD1. CDR3 in DNA: TGTGCCAGCTCACCCGGGACAGGGGGCTACGAGCAGTACTTC. It codes for CASSPGTGGYEQYF.